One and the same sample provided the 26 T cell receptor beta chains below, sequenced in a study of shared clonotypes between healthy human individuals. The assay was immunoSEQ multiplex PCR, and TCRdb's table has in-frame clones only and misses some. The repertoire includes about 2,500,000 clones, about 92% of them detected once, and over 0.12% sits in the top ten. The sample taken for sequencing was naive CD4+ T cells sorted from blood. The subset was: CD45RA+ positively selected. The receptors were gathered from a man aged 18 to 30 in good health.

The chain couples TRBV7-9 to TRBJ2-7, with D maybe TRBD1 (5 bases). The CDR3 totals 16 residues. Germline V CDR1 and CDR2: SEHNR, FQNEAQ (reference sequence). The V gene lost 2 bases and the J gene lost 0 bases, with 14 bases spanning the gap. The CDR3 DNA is TGTGCCAGCAGCTTACGGGCAGGGAAAAGCTCCTACGAGCAGTACTTC. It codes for CASSLRAGKSSYEQYF.

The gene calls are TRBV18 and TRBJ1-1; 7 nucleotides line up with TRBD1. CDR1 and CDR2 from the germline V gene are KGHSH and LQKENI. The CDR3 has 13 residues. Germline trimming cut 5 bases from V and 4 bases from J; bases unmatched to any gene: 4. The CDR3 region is CASSTSGGTEAFF. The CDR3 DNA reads TGTGCCAGCTCAACCTCAGGGGGCACTGAAGCTTTCTTT.

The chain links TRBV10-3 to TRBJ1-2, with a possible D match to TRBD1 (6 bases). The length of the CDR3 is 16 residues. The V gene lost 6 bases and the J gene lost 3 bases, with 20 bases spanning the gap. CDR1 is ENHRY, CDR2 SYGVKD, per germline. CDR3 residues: CAIRVGVGGVYYGYTF. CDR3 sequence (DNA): TGTGCCATCAGGGTCGGAGTAGGGGGGGTATACTATGGCTACACCTTC.

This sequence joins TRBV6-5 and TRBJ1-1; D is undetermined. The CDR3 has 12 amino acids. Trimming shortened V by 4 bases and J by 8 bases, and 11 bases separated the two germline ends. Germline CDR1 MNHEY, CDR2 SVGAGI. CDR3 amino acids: CASSFENEEAFF. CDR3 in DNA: TGTGCCAGCAGTTTCGAAAACGAAGAAGCTTTCTTT.

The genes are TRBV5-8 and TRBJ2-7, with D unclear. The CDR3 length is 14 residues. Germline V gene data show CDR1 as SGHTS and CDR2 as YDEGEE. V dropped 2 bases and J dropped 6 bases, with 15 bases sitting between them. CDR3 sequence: CASSFSVPGGEQYF. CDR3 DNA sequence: TGTGCCAGCAGCTTTTCTGTCCCGGGCGGCGAGCAGTACTTC. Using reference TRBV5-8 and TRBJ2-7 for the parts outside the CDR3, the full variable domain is EAGVTQSPTHLIKTRGQQATLRCSPISGHTSVYWYQQALGLGLQFLLWYDEGEERNRGNFPPRFSGRQFPNYSSELNVNALELEDSALYLCASSFSVPGGEQYFGPGTRLTVT.

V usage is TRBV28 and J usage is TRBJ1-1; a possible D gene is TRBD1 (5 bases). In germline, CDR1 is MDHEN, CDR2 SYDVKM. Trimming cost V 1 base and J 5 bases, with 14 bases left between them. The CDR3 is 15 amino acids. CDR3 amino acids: CASSLFALGGTEAFF. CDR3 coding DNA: TGTGCCAGCAGTTTATTTGCTCTGGGGGGAACTGAAGCTTTCTTT.

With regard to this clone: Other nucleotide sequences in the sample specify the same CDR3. The DNA of the CDR3 is TGTGCCAGCAGTTACTCAAGGACTAGCGGGAGTTACGAGCAGTACTTC. Its translation: CASSYSRTSGSYEQYF. This chain connects TRBV6-6 to TRBJ2-7; 13 bases match TRBD2. Germline trimming cut 0 bases from V and 4 bases from J; bases unmatched to any gene: 3. Germline loops: CDR1 MNHNY, CDR2 SVGAGI (reference sequence). The CDR3 length is 16 residues.

CDR3 amino acids: CASSPADRAPYEQYF. CDR3 nucleotides: TGCGCCAGCAGCCCGGCCGACAGGGCCCCCTACGAGCAGTACTTC. The chain joins TRBV4-1 to TRBJ2-7, with 7 bases identical to TRBD1. Germline CDR1 and CDR2: MGHRA and YSYEKL. The CDR3 spans 15 residues. Unmatched junction bases numbered 8, after V lost 4 bases and J lost 2 bases.

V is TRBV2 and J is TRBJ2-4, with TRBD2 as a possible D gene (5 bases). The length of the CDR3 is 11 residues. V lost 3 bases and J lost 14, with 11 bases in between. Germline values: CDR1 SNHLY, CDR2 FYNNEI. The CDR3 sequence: CASSDFTREYF. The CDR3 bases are TGTGCCAGCAGTGACTTCACGAGGGAGTACTTC.

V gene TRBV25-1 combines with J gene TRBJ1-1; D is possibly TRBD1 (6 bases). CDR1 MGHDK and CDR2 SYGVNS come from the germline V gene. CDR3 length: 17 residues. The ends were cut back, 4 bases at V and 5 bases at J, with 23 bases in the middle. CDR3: CASSVNPGRGSRTEAFF. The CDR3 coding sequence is TGTGCCAGCAGTGTAAATCCGGGGAGGGGGAGTCGGACTGAAGCTTTCTTT.

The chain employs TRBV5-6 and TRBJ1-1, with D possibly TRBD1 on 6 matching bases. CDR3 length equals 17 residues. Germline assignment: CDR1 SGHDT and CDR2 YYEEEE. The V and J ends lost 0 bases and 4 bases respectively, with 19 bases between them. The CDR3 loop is CASSLAVGDRFLTEAFF. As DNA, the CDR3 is TGTGCCAGCAGCTTGGCCGTTGGAGACAGGTTTCTCACTGAAGCTTTCTTT.

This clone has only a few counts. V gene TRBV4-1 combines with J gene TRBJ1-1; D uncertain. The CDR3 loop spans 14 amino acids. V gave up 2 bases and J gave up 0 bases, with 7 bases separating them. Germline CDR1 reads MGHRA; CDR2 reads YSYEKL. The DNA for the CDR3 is TGCGCCAGCAGCCAACGAGCCATGAACACTGAAGCTTTCTTT. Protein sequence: CASSQRAMNTEAFF.

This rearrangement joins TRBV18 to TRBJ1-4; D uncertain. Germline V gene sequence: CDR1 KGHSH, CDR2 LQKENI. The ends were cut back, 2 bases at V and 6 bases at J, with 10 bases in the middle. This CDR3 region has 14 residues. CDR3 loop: CASSPSQIYEKLFF. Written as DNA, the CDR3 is TGTGCCAGCTCACCAAGCCAGATCTATGAAAAACTGTTTTTT.

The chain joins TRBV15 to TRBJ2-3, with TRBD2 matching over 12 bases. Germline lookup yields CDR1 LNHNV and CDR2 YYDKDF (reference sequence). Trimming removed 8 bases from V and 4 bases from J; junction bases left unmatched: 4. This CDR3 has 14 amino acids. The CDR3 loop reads CATASGRGPDTQYF. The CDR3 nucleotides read TGTGCCACCGCTAGCGGGAGGGGCCCAGATACGCAGTATTTT.

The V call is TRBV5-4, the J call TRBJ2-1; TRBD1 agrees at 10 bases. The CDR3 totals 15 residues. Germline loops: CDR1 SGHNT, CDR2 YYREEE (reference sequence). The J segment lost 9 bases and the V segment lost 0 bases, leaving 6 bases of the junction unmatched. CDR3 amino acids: CASSLVPGQGPEQFF. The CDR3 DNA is TGTGCCAGCAGCTTGGTACCGGGACAGGGGCCTGAGCAGTTCTTC.

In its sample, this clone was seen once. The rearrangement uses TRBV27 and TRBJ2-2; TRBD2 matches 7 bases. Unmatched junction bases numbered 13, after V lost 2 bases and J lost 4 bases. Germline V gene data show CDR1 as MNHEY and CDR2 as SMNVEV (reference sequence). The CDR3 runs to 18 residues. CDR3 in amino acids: CASSLNGAAGVITGELFF. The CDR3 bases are TGTGCCAGCAGTTTAAACGGGGCCGCGGGGGTTATCACCGGGGAGCTGTTTTTT.

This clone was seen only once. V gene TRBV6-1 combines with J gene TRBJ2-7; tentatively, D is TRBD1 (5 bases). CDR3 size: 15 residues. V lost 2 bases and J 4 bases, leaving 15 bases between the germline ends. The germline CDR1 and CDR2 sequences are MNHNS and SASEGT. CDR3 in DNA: TGTGCCAGCAGTGAAAGTTGGCAGGGTTTTTACGAGCAGTACTTC. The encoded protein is CASSESWQGFYEQYF.

CDR3 sequence reads: CASSPSPTQETQYF. The CDR3 nucleotides are TGCGCCAGCAGCCCCAGTCCTACACAAGAGACCCAGTACTTC. The rearrangement joins TRBV4-1 to TRBJ2-5; D not resolved. Trimming took 4 bases from V and 2 from J, leaving 11 bases between them. This CDR3 has 14 residues. CDR1 is MGHRA, CDR2 YSYEKL, per germline.

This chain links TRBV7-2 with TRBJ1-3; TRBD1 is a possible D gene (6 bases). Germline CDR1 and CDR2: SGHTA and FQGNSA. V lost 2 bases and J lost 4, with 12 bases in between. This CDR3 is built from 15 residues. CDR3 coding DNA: TGTGCCAGCAGCTTATACCAGGGGAAGGGAAACACCATATATTTT. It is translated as CASSLYQGKGNTIYF.

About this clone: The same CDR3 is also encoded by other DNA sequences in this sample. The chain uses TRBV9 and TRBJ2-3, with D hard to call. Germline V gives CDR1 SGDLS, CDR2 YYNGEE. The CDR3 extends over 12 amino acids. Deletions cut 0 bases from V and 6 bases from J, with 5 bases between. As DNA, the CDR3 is TGTGCCAGCAGCGTAGACGGGGATACGCAGTATTTT. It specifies CASSVDGDTQYF.

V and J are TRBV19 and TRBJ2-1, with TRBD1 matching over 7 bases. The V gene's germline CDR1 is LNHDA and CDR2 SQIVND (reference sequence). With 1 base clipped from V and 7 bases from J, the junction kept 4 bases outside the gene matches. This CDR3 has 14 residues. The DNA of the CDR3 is TGTGCCAGTAGTATAGCGGCAGGGGGAAATGAGCAGTTCTTC. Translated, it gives CASSIAAGGNEQFF.

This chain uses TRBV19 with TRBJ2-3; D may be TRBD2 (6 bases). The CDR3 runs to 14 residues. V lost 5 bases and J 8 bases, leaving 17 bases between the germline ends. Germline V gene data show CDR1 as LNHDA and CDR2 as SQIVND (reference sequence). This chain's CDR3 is CASSGISGRGTQYF. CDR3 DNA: TGTGCCAGTAGTGGAATTAGCGGAAGGGGTACGCAGTATTTT.

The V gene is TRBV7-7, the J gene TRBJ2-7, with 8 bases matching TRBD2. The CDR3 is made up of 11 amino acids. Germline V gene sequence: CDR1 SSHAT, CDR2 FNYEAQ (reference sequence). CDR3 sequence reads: CNTGGPSEQYF. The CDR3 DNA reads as TGTAACACGGGGGGGCCCTCCGAGCAGTACTTC.

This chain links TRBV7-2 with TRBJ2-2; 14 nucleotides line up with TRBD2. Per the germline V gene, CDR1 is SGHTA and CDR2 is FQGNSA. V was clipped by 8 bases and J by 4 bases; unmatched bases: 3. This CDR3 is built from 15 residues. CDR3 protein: CASGLAGGGTGELFF. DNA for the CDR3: TGTGCCAGCGGACTAGCGGGAGGCGGCACCGGGGAGCTGTTTTTT. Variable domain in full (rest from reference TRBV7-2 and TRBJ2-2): GAGVSQSPSNKVTEKGKDVELRCDPISGHTALYWYRQSLGQGLEFLIYFQGNSAPDKSGLPSDRFSAERTGGSVSTLTIQRTQQEDSAVYLCASGLAGGGTGELFFGEGSRLTVL.

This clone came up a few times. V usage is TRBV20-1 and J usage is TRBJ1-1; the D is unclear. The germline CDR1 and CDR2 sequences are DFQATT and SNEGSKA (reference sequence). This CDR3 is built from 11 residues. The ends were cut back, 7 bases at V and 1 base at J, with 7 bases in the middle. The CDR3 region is CSVARNTEAFF. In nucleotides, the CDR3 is TGCAGTGTCGCCAGGAACACTGAAGCTTTCTTT.

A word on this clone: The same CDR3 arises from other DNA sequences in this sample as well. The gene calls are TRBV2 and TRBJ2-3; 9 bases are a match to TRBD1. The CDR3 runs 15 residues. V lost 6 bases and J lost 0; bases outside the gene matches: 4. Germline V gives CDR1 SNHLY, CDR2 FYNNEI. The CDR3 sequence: CASRPGQGSTDTQYF. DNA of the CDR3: TGTGCCAGCAGACCGGGACAGGGAAGCACAGATACGCAGTATTTT.